Presented here are 30 T cell receptor beta chains from one specimen sequenced in a study of blood T cell repertoires in COVID-19. Here immunoSEQ multiplex PCR was the method, and the copy in TCRdb shows in-frame clones only, minus some. This table holds a few hundred thousand clones, roughly nine tenths found once. Sequencing was performed on PBMCs or T cells enriched from blood (not recorded which). The source is a middle-aged woman who had been exposed to COVID-19.

V and J are TRBV6-1 and TRBJ1-1; the match to TRBD1 covers 9 bases. The ends lost 2 bases at V and 7 bases at J; junction bases unmatched: 5. The CDR3 runs to 14 residues. Germline-derived CDR1 and CDR2 are MNHNS and SASEGT. CDR3 region: CASSEYRGLGEAFF. For the CDR3, the DNA is TGTGCCAGCAGTGAATACAGGGGGCTGGGTGAAGCTTTCTTT.

This clone was recorded once. The junction does not match germline at one end; this may be a read error. This rearrangement joins TRBV19 to TRBJ1-5; no clear D. Germline V CDR1 and CDR2: LNHDA, SQIVND (reference sequence). The CDR3 covers 13 residues. The CDR3 coding sequence is TGTGTCAGTAAAGATTGGCAGAATCAGCCCCAGCATTTT. It translates to CVSKDWQNQPQHF.

The chain links TRBV6-5 to TRBJ1-2, with D maybe TRBD1 (5 bases). The CDR3 totals 12 residues. Germline V lookup: CDR1 MNHEY, CDR2 SVGAGI. Trimming cost V 8 bases and J 4 bases, with 11 bases left between them. In DNA, the CDR3 is TGTGCCAGCCGGGACTCTCTCTATGGCTACACCTTC. This gives the protein CASRDSLYGYTF.

This rearrangement joins TRBV7-3 to TRBJ2-2; a weak D match, TRBD2 (7 bases). The V end lost 6 bases, the J end lost 4 bases, and 18 bases lay between the germline ends. This CDR3 is built from 16 residues. Germline V gene lookup returns CDR1 SGHTA and CDR2 FQGTGA. CDR3 nucleotides: TGTGCCAGCAGGGTCGGGGGCGCGGGAGCCACCGGGGAGCTGTTTTTT. This gives the protein CASRVGGAGATGELFF.

This clone was found a few times. V and J are TRBV24-1 and TRBJ1-2, with 8 bases matching TRBD1. Germline V gene sequence: CDR1 KGHDR, CDR2 SFDVKD. With 0 bases clipped from V and 11 bases from J, the junction kept 4 bases outside the gene matches. CDR3 size: 13 residues. CDR3 nucleotides: TGTGCCACCAGTGATTTGGGAACAGGGGGTTACACCTTC. Translated, it gives CATSDLGTGGYTF.

The chain employs TRBV11-3 and TRBJ2-6, with 10 bases fitting TRBD1. Germline CDR1 is SGHNT and CDR2 is YENEEA. The CDR3 covers 18 residues. V dropped 0 bases and J dropped 4; count of bases not matched to a gene: 6. Here the CDR3 DNA reads TGTGCCAGCAGCTTAGAGGGACAGGGGACAGTGGGGGCCAACGTCCTGACTTTC. Protein product: CASSLEGQGTVGANVLTF.

Only a few counts were recorded for this clone. Other DNA sequences in this specimen translate into the identical CDR3. The gene calls are TRBV12-3 or TRBV12-4 and TRBJ1-2, with 7 bases aligning to TRBD1. The length of the CDR3 is 13 residues. Germline trimming cut 3 bases from V and 5 bases from J; bases unmatched to any gene: 3. The CDR3 here is CASSFRDSYGYTF. CDR3 sequence (DNA): TGTGCCAGCAGTTTCCGGGACAGTTATGGCTACACCTTC.

The V and J genes are TRBV27 and TRBJ1-1; unclear D gene. There are 15 residues in the CDR3. CDR1 is MNHEY and CDR2 is SMNVEV in the germline V gene (reference sequence). Trimming took 5 bases from V and 1 from J, leaving 14 bases between them. CDR3 nucleotides: TGTGCCAGCAGTCCCATTCCCGATAGGAACACTGAAGCTTTCTTT. Its protein is CASSPIPDRNTEAFF.

The chain joins TRBV5-4 to TRBJ1-2; TRBD1 matches at 8 bases. CDR1 and CDR2 (germline): SGHNT, YYREEE (reference sequence). The J segment lost 8 bases and the V segment lost 0 bases, leaving 9 bases of the junction unmatched. The CDR3 runs 15 residues. In nucleotides, the CDR3 is TGTGCCAGCAGCTTGGCCCTGCAGGGGGCAGAAGGCTACACCTTC. It yields the protein CASSLALQGAEGYTF.

Here the CDR3 reads CASSATGTSGGEQFF. The DNA for the CDR3 is TGTGCCAGCAGCGCGACCGGGACTAGCGGGGGGGAGCAGTTCTTC. The chain carries TRBV9 and TRBJ2-1, with TRBD2 identical over 15 bases. Germline CDR1 SGDLS, CDR2 YYNGEE. J lost 10 bases, V lost 3 bases, and 5 bases had no gene match. The CDR3 is made up of 15 amino acids.

This rearrangement joins TRBV19 to TRBJ1-1; D is ambiguous. V lost 3 bases to trimming and J lost 0 bases, with 11 bases between them. CDR1 is LNHDA, CDR2 SQIVND, per germline (reference sequence). CDR3 length: 15 amino acids. Written as DNA, the CDR3 is TGTGCCAGTAGTATTAGAGGTCAGTTGAACACTGAAGCTTTCTTT. This encodes CASSIRGQLNTEAFF. Together with reference TRBV19 and TRBJ1-1, the CDR3 gives the full variable domain: DGGITQSPKYLFRKEGQNVTLSCEQNLNHDAMYWYRQDPGQGLRLIYYSQIVNDFQKGDIAEGYSVSREKKESFPLTVTSAQKNPTAFYLCASSIRGQLNTEAFFGQGTRLTVV.

J is TRBJ2-4 and V is TRBV3-1 (or the pseudogene TRBV3-2), with D maybe TRBD1 (6 bases). This CDR3 contains 19 residues. The V gene's germline CDR1 is LGHDT and CDR2 YNNKEL (reference sequence). Between the trimmed V and J ends, which lost 1 base and 0 bases, there was a span of 19 bases. CDR3 loop: CASSQGRRGGTLAKNIQYF. CDR3 DNA sequence: TGTGCCAGCAGCCAAGGTCGTCGAGGGGGTACTCTAGCCAAAAACATTCAGTACTTC.

CDR3 loop: CASSRTGGGGKLFF. Written as DNA, the CDR3 is TGTGCCAGTAGCCGGACAGGGGGCGGCGGGAAACTGTTTTTT. The chain combines TRBV19 with TRBJ1-4, with TRBD1 matching 11 bases. V was pared by 6 bases and J by 11 bases, with 8 bases of the junction left unmatched. CDR1 LNHDA and CDR2 SQIVND come from the germline V gene (reference sequence). The CDR3 loop spans 14 amino acids.

The V gene is TRBV5-1, the J gene TRBJ2-1, with D tentatively TRBD2 (6 bases). The ends were cut back, 3 bases at V and 1 base at J, with 11 bases in the middle. Germline CDR1 reads SGHRS; CDR2 reads YFSETQ. The CDR3 covers 15 residues. DNA of the CDR3: TGCGCCAGCAGCTGGGCGGGGACGTCCTACAATGAGCAGTTCTTC. It translates to CASSWAGTSYNEQFF.

The CDR3 DNA follows: TGTGCCACCGAGGGACAGGGGGAAAGGAACAATGAGCAGTTCTTC. Translating it yields CATEGQGERNNEQFF. The chain is built from TRBV24-1 and TRBJ2-1, with 11 bases matching TRBD1. Germline V gene sequence: CDR1 KGHDR, CDR2 SFDVKD. The CDR3 runs 15 residues. V shed 9 bases, J shed 5 bases, and the junction held 8 bases outside the gene matches.

The chain employs TRBV7-5 and TRBJ1-4; the table's TRBD1 call for D was not verified on the DNA. TRBV7-5 is described as a pseudogene. The CDR3 has 15 amino acids. CDR3 coding DNA: TGTGTCAGAAGCTCCCCGGACAGGGAAGATGAAAAACTGTTTTTT. Translating gives CVRSSPDREDEKLFF.

The chain joins TRBV3-1 (or the pseudogene TRBV3-2) to TRBJ1-1; no clear D. The CDR3 runs to 14 residues. Germline CDR1 and CDR2: LGHDT and YNNKEL (reference sequence). V was pared by 4 bases and J by 4 bases, with 13 bases between. The CDR3 nucleotides read TGTGCCAGCAGCCTCCGGCAGCCGGGCACTGAAGCTTTCTTT. It yields the protein CASSLRQPGTEAFF.

The rearrangement uses TRBV3-1 (or the pseudogene TRBV3-2) and TRBJ2-2, with 8 bases that match TRBD2. The junction had 9 bases not matched to a gene; V was cut back by 0 bases and J by 3 bases. CDR3 length: 18 amino acids. Germline CDR1 is LGHDT and CDR2 is YNNKEL (reference sequence). CDR3: CASSQDASGSFYTGELFF. The CDR3 DNA reads TGTGCCAGCAGCCAAGATGCCAGCGGGAGTTTTTACACCGGGGAGCTGTTTTTT.

This clone was recorded only once. CDR3 sequence reads: CATSKVQRDTEAFF. In DNA form, the CDR3 reads TGTGCCACCAGCAAGGTTCAGAGGGACACTGAAGCTTTCTTT. The chain carries TRBV15 and TRBJ1-1, with D uncertain. CDR1 and CDR2 (germline): LNHNV, YYDKDF (reference sequence). Trimming shortened V by 4 bases and J by 3 bases, and 12 bases separated the two germline ends. The CDR3 runs 14 residues.

This rearrangement joins TRBV12-3 or TRBV12-4 to TRBJ2-7, with D tentatively TRBD2 (5 bases). V dropped 2 bases and J dropped 1 base, with 6 bases sitting between them. The CDR3 loop spans 13 amino acids. CDR3: CASSLRRSYEQYF. CDR3 DNA: TGTGCCAGCAGTTTACGGAGGTCCTACGAGCAGTACTTC.

The CDR3 nucleotides are TGTGCCAGCAGCCGGACGGGAGGCGTTTTCGGCTACACCTTC. It encodes CASSRTGGVFGYTF. V usage is TRBV7-9 and J usage is TRBJ1-2, with D unresolved. The CDR3 contains 14 residues. Germline V gives CDR1 SEHNR, CDR2 FQNEAQ (reference sequence). The V and J ends lost 5 bases and 8 bases respectively, with 18 bases between them.

This clone is a singleton in its sample. V and J are TRBV2 and TRBJ1-3; D is possibly TRBD1 (6 bases). The CDR3 sequence is 14 residues long. V shed 5 bases and J shed 2 bases, with 10 bases lying between them. Per germline, CDR1 SNHLY and CDR2 FYNNEI. The CDR3 loop is CASSRQATGNTIYF. CDR3 bases: TGTGCCAGCAGTAGACAGGCGACTGGAAACACCATATATTTT.

The chain combines TRBV7-2 with TRBJ2-1; 9 bases line up with TRBD2. Germline CDR1 is SGHTA and CDR2 is FQGNSA. V shed 2 bases and J 5 bases; nucleotides not matched to a gene: 10. The CDR3 sequence is 17 residues long. CDR3 sequence reads: CASSLQREAPLDNEQFF. In nucleotides, the CDR3 is TGTGCCAGCAGCTTACAGCGGGAGGCCCCTTTGGACAATGAGCAGTTCTTC.

This clone came up once. The rearrangement joins TRBV19 to TRBJ1-3; D uncertain. CDR3 size: 14 residues. V lost 5 bases and J lost 2, with 10 bases in between. CDR1 and CDR2 from the germline V gene are LNHDA and SQIVND (reference sequence). The CDR3 DNA is TGTGCCAGTAGTTCCACGGGTACTGGAAACACCATATATTTT. Its protein is CASSSTGTGNTIYF.

The rearrangement joins TRBV10-1 to TRBJ2-1; perhaps TRBD1 as D (6 bases). Between the trimmed V and J ends, which lost 2 bases and 7 bases, there was a span of 15 bases. Germline V gene data show CDR1 as WNHNN and CDR2 as SYGVQD (reference sequence). The CDR3 loop spans 15 amino acids. The CDR3, as DNA: TGCGCCAGCAGTGAGAACAGGGCTACGGGGAATGAGCAGTTCTTC. As protein: CASSENRATGNEQFF.

The chain couples TRBV19 to TRBJ2-3; 8 nucleotides line up with TRBD2. Per the germline V gene, CDR1 is LNHDA and CDR2 is SQIVND (reference sequence). This CDR3 comprises 15 residues. After removal of 4 bases from V and 4 bases from J, the junction contained 7 bases not matched to a gene. The CDR3, as DNA: TGTGCCAGTAGTACCATAAATAGCGGGGCAGATACGCAGTATTTT. Translating it yields CASSTINSGADTQYF.

The chain couples TRBV11-2 to TRBJ1-6; no firm D call. The V end lost 5 bases, the J end lost 6 bases, and 14 bases lay between the germline ends. This CDR3 comprises 15 residues. The germline V gene encodes CDR1 SGHAT and CDR2 FQNNGV. CDR3 amino acids: CASSPHAGSNSPLHF. Written as DNA, the CDR3 is TGTGCCAGCAGCCCCCACGCGGGGAGTAATTCACCCCTCCACTTT. Combining the CDR3 with reference TRBV11-2 and TRBJ1-6 gives the whole variable domain EAGVAQSPRYKIIEKRQSVAFWCNPISGHATLYWYQQILGQGPKLLIQFQNNGVVDDSQLPKDRFSAERLKGVDSTLKIQPAKLEDSAVYLCASSPHAGSNSPLHFGNGTRLTVT.

The chain carries TRBV16 and TRBJ1-5; D remains ambiguous. The CDR3 totals 15 residues. V lost 1 base to trimming and J lost 8 bases, with 15 bases between them. Germline values: CDR1 KGHSY, CDR2 FQNENV. The CDR3 coding sequence is TGTGCCAGCAGCCAATTGCGTCCCCAGAGGAAGCCCCAGCATTTT. Amino acids: CASSQLRPQRKPQHF.

The gene calls are TRBV12-3 or TRBV12-4 and TRBJ1-2, with no clear D. Trimming shortened V by 2 bases and J by 4 bases, and 5 bases separated the two germline ends. This CDR3 is built from 12 residues. CDR3 DNA: TGTGCCAGCAGTTTAAATAGCTATGGCTACACCTTC. This sequence encodes CASSLNSYGYTF.

This clone came up once. The genes are TRBV12-3 or TRBV12-4 and TRBJ2-7; 7 nucleotides match TRBD1. The CDR3 extends over 12 amino acids. Trimming took 6 bases from V and 5 from J; bases not matched to a gene: 4. The CDR3 here is CASSPTGDEQYF. CDR3 nucleotides: TGTGCCAGCAGCCCTACAGGGGACGAGCAGTACTTC.